Sequencing of this T cell receptor (beta chain) was carried out in a study of graft-versus-host responses after intestinal transplantation. Produced via immunoSEQ multiplex PCR; TCRdb's table is partial and in-frame only. The sample contains 7,500 to 9,500 clones, 70% to 85% of which appear only once. Grafts had their tissue processed, releasing intraepithelial and lamina propria lymphocytes. The CDR3 is 15 residues long. Trimming left V 1 base short and J 2 bases short, with 11 bases between. CDR1 MNHNS and CDR2 SASEGT come from the germline V gene. The clonotype comes from a human patient who received an intestinal transplant, so some T cells may come from the graft donor. J is TRBJ1-2 and V is TRBV6-1; D might be TRBD1 (6 bases). The source was ileum tissue, collected around 120 days after transplant. Here the CDR3 DNA reads TGTGCCAGCAGTGAAGTGAGGGGGGCCAACTATGGCTACACCTTC. Translation: CASSEVRGANYGYTF.